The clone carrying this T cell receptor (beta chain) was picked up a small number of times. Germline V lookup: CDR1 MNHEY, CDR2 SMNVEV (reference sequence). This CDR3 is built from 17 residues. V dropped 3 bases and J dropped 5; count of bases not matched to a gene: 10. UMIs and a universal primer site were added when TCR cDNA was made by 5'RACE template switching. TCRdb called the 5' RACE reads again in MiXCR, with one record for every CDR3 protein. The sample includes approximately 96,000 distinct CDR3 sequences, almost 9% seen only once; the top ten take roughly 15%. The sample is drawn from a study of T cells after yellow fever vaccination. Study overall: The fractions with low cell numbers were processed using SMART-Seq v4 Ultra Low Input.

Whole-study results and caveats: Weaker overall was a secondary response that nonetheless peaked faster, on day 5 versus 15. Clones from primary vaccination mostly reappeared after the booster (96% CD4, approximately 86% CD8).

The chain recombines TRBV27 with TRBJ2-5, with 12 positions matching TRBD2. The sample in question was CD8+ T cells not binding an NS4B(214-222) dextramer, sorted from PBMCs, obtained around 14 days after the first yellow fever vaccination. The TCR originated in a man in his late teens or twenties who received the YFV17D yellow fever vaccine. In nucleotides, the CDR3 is TGTGCCAGCAGTTTTCATCTAGCGGGGGGGCCTTGGGAGACCCAGTACTTC. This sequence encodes CASSFHLAGGPWETQYF.